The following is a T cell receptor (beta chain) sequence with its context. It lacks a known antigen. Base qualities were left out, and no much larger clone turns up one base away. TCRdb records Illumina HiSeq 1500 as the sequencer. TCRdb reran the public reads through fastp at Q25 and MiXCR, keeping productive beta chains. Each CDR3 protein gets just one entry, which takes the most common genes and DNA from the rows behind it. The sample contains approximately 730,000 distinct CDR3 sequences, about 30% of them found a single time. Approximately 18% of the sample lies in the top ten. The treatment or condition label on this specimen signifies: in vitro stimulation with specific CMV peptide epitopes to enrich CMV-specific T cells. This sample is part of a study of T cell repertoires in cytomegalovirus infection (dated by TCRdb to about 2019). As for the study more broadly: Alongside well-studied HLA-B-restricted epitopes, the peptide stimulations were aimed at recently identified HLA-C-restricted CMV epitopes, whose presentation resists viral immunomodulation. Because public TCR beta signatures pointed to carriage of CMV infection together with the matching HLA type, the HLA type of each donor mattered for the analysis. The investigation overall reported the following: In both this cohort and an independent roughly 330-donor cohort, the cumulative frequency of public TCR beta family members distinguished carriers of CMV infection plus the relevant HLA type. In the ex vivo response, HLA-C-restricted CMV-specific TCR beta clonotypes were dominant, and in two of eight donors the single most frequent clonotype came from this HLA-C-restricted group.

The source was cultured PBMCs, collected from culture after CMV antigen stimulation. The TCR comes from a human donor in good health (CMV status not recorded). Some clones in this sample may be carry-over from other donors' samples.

The nucleotide sequence reads as follows: TGTGCCAGCAGCCAAATGCGGAGGGAAGCCTACAATGAGCAGTTCTTC. The resulting protein is CASSQMRREAYNEQFF. The chain is made from TRBV3-1 and TRBJ2-1; a tentative D call is TRBD2 (6 bases match). Counted from cysteine to phenylalanine, this CDR3 has 16 amino acids. The sequence is cut down to CDR3 DNA, 48 bases in frame from base 1. As encoded in the germline V gene (reference sequence), CDR1 is LGHDT while CDR2 is YNNKEL. V is pared back by 2 bases and J by 2 bases, with 13 bases lying between the germline termini.